Listed here are 10 T cell receptor beta chains from one sample, sequenced in a study of blood T cells in healthy people across ages. The second PCR ran roughly 6 to 11 cycles with a sample-barcoded 5' primer and J-beta primers. TCRdb recomputed calls from the 5' RACE reads with MiXCR, one row per CDR3 protein. The sample lists around 320,000 distinct CDR3 sequences, roughly 27% occurring once. Material: blood. The receptor source for this set is a woman aged 70-85 years in good health.

The CDR3 bases are TGCGCCAGCAGCTTGGCCATCTTCGGGACCCAATACAATGAGCAGTTCTTC. Translated, it gives CASSLAIFGTQYNEQFF. The chain is built from TRBV5-1 and TRBJ2-1; tentatively, D is TRBD1 or TRBD2 (5 bases each). Germline CDR1 is SGHRS and CDR2 is YFSETQ. The CDR3 sequence is 17 residues long. V was clipped by 0 bases and J by 4 bases, with 17 bases between them.

This clonotype was observed a handful of times. One end of the junction fails to match germline, which may point to a read error. The CDR3 here is CSADGASSHEQYF. CDR3 DNA: TGCAGTGCGGACGGAGCCTCAAGCCACGAACAGTACTTC. The chain recombines TRBV20-1 with TRBJ2-7; D is unresolved. Per germline, CDR1 DFQATT and CDR2 SNEGSKA (reference sequence). The CDR3 covers 13 residues.

The CDR3: CASSYSRPPPFKDNSPLHF. CDR3 sequence (DNA): TGTGCCAGCAGTTACTCGCGGCCTCCTCCCTTTAAAGATAATTCACCCCTCCACTTT. The chain links TRBV6-7 to TRBJ1-6; D is uncertain. TRBV6-7 is designated an ORF whose function remains uncertain. Deletions cut 0 bases from V and 5 bases from J, with 20 bases between. This CDR3 region has 19 residues.

The CDR3 coding sequence is TGCGCCAGCAGCCAAGAATCGGTGGCGCCCCGAAGCCGAGCTAGCGGATCCACAGATACGCAGTATTTT. Protein product: CASSQESVAPRSRASGSTDTQYF. The chain has TRBV4-1 and TRBJ2-3; the match to TRBD2 covers 7 bases. V shed 0 bases and J 2 bases; nucleotides not matched to a gene: 26. The CDR3 is 23 residues long. Germline lookup yields CDR1 MGHRA and CDR2 YSYEKL.

The CDR3 DNA reads TGTGCCGGCTCCCGGGGGGTGAACACTGAAGCTTTCTTT. Translation gives CAGSRGVNTEAFF. The rearrangement joins TRBV3-1 to TRBJ1-1; tentative D call: TRBD1 (5 bases). CDR1 is LGHDT and CDR2 is YNNKEL in the germline V gene (reference sequence). V was cut by 11 bases and J by 0 bases, with 13 bases left in between. The CDR3 is 13 residues long.

The chain links TRBV5-1 to TRBJ2-1, with TRBD2 as a possible D gene (5 bases). With 0 bases removed from V and 9 bases from J, the gap between germline ends came to 13 bases. The germline V gene encodes CDR1 SGHRS and CDR2 YFSETQ. CDR3 length equals 14 residues. The CDR3 DNA follows: TGCGCCAGCAGCTTGGGCCTAGAGGGTGGTGAGCAGTTCTTC. This codes for CASSLGLEGGEQFF.

On this clonotype itself: At one end, the junction sequence differs from germline, possibly due to a read error. The chain uses TRBV15 and TRBJ2-5; maybe TRBD2 (6 bases). Matching the DNA end better, TRBJ2-1 makes the J call doubtful. The CDR3 is 14 amino acids. Looked up from germline, CDR1 is LNHNV and CDR2 is YYDKDF (reference sequence). CDR3 sequence: CAASRDGSTDEQFF. In DNA, the CDR3 is TGTGCCGCCAGCAGAGACGGGAGTACCGATGAGCAGTTCTTC.

The J gene is TRBJ1-4, the V gene TRBV12-3 or TRBV12-4; D is possibly TRBD1 (5 bases). CDR3 length: 13 residues. Trimming cost V 2 bases and J 6 bases, with 7 bases left between them. As DNA, the CDR3 is TGTGCCAGCAGTTTACGGGGGGATGAAAAACTGTTTTTT. Its translation is CASSLRGDEKLFF.

This clonotype was picked up many times. This rearrangement joins TRBV28 to TRBJ1-1; D might be TRBD1 (6 bases). The CDR3 length is 14 residues. V lost 5 bases, J lost 7 bases, and 17 bases lay in between. Germline V gene sequence: CDR1 MDHEN, CDR2 SYDVKM. CDR3 in DNA: TGTGCCAGCAGTCCTCGGCGGGAACAGGGTGAAGCTTTCTTT. This encodes CASSPRREQGEAFF.

Notes on this clonotype: Its ends do not fully match the called genes, so a read error is possible. This chain connects TRBV20-1 to TRBJ1-1; D might be TRBD1 (5 bases). Germline loops: CDR1 DFQATT, CDR2 SNEGSKA (reference sequence). This CDR3 has 16 amino acids. CDR3 in DNA: TGCAGTGCCAGAGACCCCCCACGGGGGTTGACCACTGAAGCTTTCTTT. Its protein product is CSARDPPRGLTTEAFF.